A selection of T cell receptor beta chains follows, all from one sample in a study of blood T cell repertoires in COVID-19. Repertoires were generated with immunoSEQ multiplex PCR, while TCRdb's copy carries only in-frame clones and drops some. The data show about 140,000 clones, around 80% seen once. The sample comprised peripheral blood. All receptors derive from an elderly man with acute or convalescent COVID-19. Each CDR3 is given with its conserved first and last residue. A D gene is named only where the DNA matches it firmly. Size is omitted from some rows. Given values are once, few, many or a class for expanded clones.

j_call d_call clone_size v_call cdr3_nt cdr3_aa
TRBJ1-4 - - TRBV2 TGTGCCAGCAGTGTCGGGGGGAATAATGAAAAACTGTTTTTT CASSVGGNNEKLFF
TRBJ2-1 TRBD2 - TRBV6-4 TGTGCCAGCAGCAGAGCGGGGGGGTACAATGAGCAGTTCTTC CASSRAGGYNEQFF
TRBJ1-4 - - TRBV7-8 TGTGCCAGCAGCTCCGGACAGTCGACTGGGGAAAAACTGTTTTTT CASSSGQSTGEKLFF
TRBJ2-1 - - TRBV9 TGTGCCAGCAGCGTAACGGGGAGCTCCTACAATGAGCAGTTCTTC CASSVTGSSYNEQFF
TRBJ2-3 TRBD2 once TRBV28 TGTGCCAGCAGTTCGGCGGGGGGGGCAGATACGCAGTATTTT CASSSAGGADTQYF
TRBJ2-3 TRBD1 - TRBV27 TGTGCCAGCAGTTACGCCCTGGGACAGGGCACAGATACGCAGTATTTT CASSYALGQGTDTQYF
TRBJ1-5 - - TRBV10-2 TGCGCCAGCAGTGAAACAGGGTATCAGCCCCAGCATTTT CASSETGYQPQHF
TRBJ2-3 TRBD1 - TRBV7-2 TGTGCCAGCACCGACGACAGGGATGATACGCAGTATTTT CASTDDRDDTQYF
TRBJ1-2 TRBD1 - TRBV6-2/TRBV6-3 TGTGCCAGCAGTTACCCAGGACAGGCTACCTATGGCTACACCTTC CASSYPGQATYGYTF
TRBJ2-3 - few TRBV12-5 TGTGCTAGTGGTTTTGGTGGGCCAGATACGCAGTATTTT CASGFGGPDTQYF
TRBJ2-1 TRBD1 - TRBV27 TGTGCCAGCAGTTTCTCTCGACAGGGTAATGAGCAGTTCTTC CASSFSRQGNEQFF
TRBJ1-1 TRBD1 - TRBV5-1 TGCGCCAGCAGCCCCAGGACAGGCGGGAACACTGAAGCTTTCTTT CASSPRTGGNTEAFF
TRBJ2-2 TRBD2 few TRBV5-1 TGCGCCAGCAGCTTGACGGGGGGGCCGGACACCGGGGAGCTGTTTTTT CASSLTGGPDTGELFF
TRBJ2-2 TRBD2 - TRBV6-5 TGTGCCAGCAGTCGTAGCGGGGGCGACACCGGGGAGCTGTTTTTT CASSRSGGDTGELFF
TRBJ2-7 - few TRBV29-1 TGCAGCGTTGGCAGGGGATCCTACGAGCAGTACTTC CSVGRGSYEQYF
TRBJ1-5 - - TRBV19 TGTGCCAGTACCTCGAGGCAAGGTAGCAATCAGCCCCAGCATTTT CASTSRQGSNQPQHF
TRBJ1-5 - - TRBV2 TGTGCCAGCATGAGAGATCAGCCCCAGCATTTT CASMRDQPQHF
TRBJ1-3 - - TRBV29-1 TGCAGCGTTTACGAGCCTGGAAACACCATATATTTT CSVYEPGNTIYF
TRBJ1-1 - few TRBV7-9 TGTGCCAGCAGCCTGCAGGACACTGAAGCTTTCTTT CASSLQDTEAFF
TRBJ1-6 TRBD1 - TRBV23-1 TGCGCCAGCAGTCAATCAACGAACCTAATTGGGACAGGTGGAGGTCGATCACCCCTCCACTTT CASSQSTNLIGTGGGRSPLHF
TRBJ2-1 - - TRBV4-1 TGCGCCAGCAGCCAAGATCTGGCTAGACCTTACAATGAGCAGTTCTTC CASSQDLARPYNEQFF
TRBJ1-5 - - TRBV6-1 TGTGCCAGCAGTGATAGCATAAGGGGTCCGGATCAGCCCCAGCATTTT CASSDSIRGPDQPQHF
TRBJ1-5 - - TRBV6-6 TGTGCCAGCAGTCAAGGGAGTGCCAATCAGCCCCAGCATTTT CASSQGSANQPQHF
TRBJ1-1 - once TRBV5-8 TGTGCCAGCAGCTTTGCAGACACTGAAGCTTTCTTT CASSFADTEAFF
TRBJ2-7 TRBD2 once TRBV7-2 TGTGCCAGCAGCAAGGCGGGGGGGTCCCCCTACGAGCAGTACTTC CASSKAGGSPYEQYF
TRBJ2-7 TRBD1 - TRBV7-2 TGTGCCAGCAGCTTAACCGGGACAGAACACTACGAGCAGTACTTC CASSLTGTEHYEQYF
TRBJ2-6 - - TRBV6-5 TGTGCCAGCAATCCTCAGGGTGTTGGGGCCAACGTCCTGACTTTC CASNPQGVGANVLTF
TRBJ1-4 TRBD1 few TRBV25-1 TGTGCCAGCAGTGCGTCCGGGACAGGGGGCTCGGAAAAACTGTTTTTT CASSASGTGGSEKLFF
TRBJ2-5 TRBD1 once TRBV7-8 TGTGCCAGCAGCTTAGGCTGGGGACAGCAAGAGACCCAGTACTTC CASSLGWGQQETQYF
TRBJ2-2 TRBD2 - TRBV10-3 TGTGCCATCAGTGCTCCCGATAGCGGGGGGGCCCCCGGGGAGCTGTTTTTT CAISAPDSGGAPGELFF
TRBJ2-3 TRBD2 once TRBV19 TGTGCCACGACGGGGGGGGAAGGCACAGATACGCAGTATTTT CATTGGEGTDTQYF
TRBJ1-5 TRBD1 - TRBV7-3 TGTGCCAGCAGCTTAGCAGCGGTAGGACAGGGCTATAGCAATCAGCCCCAGCATTTT CASSLAAVGQGYSNQPQHF
TRBJ1-3 - - TRBV4-1 TGCGCCAGCAGCCAGGACCGACAGGCTTCGACCATATATTTT CASSQDRQASTIYF
TRBJ1-6 - - TRBV5-6 TGTGCCAGCAGCTTAGTCGGTGAATCACCCCTCCACTTT CASSLVGESPLHF
TRBJ1-1 - - TRBV7-3 TGTGCCAGCAGCTTAAGTATAGACACTGAAGCTTTCTTT CASSLSIDTEAFF
TRBJ1-5 - - TRBV3-1/TRBV3-2 TGTGCCAGCAGCCAAGCCGAGGCGCAGCCCCAGCATTTT CASSQAEAQPQHF
TRBJ2-5 TRBD2 few TRBV5-1 TGCGCCAGCAGCATAGGGACTAGCGGGGGGCTATCCCAAGAGACCCAGTACTTC CASSIGTSGGLSQETQYF
TRBJ1-6 - - TRBV7-6 TGTGCCAGCAGCCCCCTGCCGGGTTCACCCCTCCACTTT CASSPLPGSPLHF
TRBJ2-7 - - TRBV7-2 TGTGCCAGCAGCTTCCTATCCGGACCGACAGGCACTTACGAGCAGTACTTC CASSFLSGPTGTYEQYF
TRBJ1-3 - - TRBV4-1 TGCGCCAGCAGCCAAGACCTTATGAGGCGGTCTGGAAACACCATATATTTT CASSQDLMRRSGNTIYF
TRBJ1-5 TRBD1 - TRBV18 TGTGCCAGCTCACCAGTACAGGGGGTCACAAATCAGCCCCAGCATTTT CASSPVQGVTNQPQHF
TRBJ1-3 TRBD1 - TRBV29-1 TGCAGCGTTGAAGAAAACAGGGGGCCTGGAAACACCATATATTTT CSVEENRGPGNTIYF
TRBJ2-1 TRBD1 - TRBV5-4 TGTGCCAGCAGCTTGGCCGTAGGACAGGGATCGGATGAGCAGTTCTTC CASSLAVGQGSDEQFF
TRBJ2-5 TRBD1 - TRBV18 TGTGCCAGCTCACCTCCCGGGACAGGGGTGCAAGAGACCCAGTACTTC CASSPPGTGVQETQYF
TRBJ2-5 - - TRBV21-1 TGTGCCAGCAGCAAAGAGGGGACTAGCGGGGGCCCGTACCAAGAGACCCAGTACTTC CASSKEGTSGGPYQETQYF
TRBJ2-3 TRBD2 - TRBV4-2 TGTGCCAGCAGTCCAGTCGGGGGGGCAAGCACAGATACGCAGTATTTT CASSPVGGASTDTQYF
TRBJ1-5 - once TRBV19 TGTGCCAGTAGTAGCCCACGACAGGGCAATCAGCCCCAGCATTTT CASSSPRQGNQPQHF